Below, 18 T cell receptor beta chains from the same sample are listed, as sequenced in a study of T cells in Graves' hyperthyroidism and ophthalmopathy. Using RNA transcripts as the source, TCR beta CDR3 regions were amplified. The HTBI primer set drove a first-round RT-PCR of the TCR CDR3. MiXCR was run by TCRdb on the multiplex PCR reads, yielding one entry per CDR3 protein. Seen here are a few hundred thousand distinct CDR3 sequences, around 16% observed once, and the top ten hold 25% to 35%. Input material: blood. These receptors were collected from a woman aged 18-35 years with Graves' hyperthyroidism that later progressed to Graves' ophthalmopathy.

With regard to this clonotype: Given a much more abundant clone one base away, this may be a read error. The chain couples TRBV2 to TRBJ2-7; 8 bases fit TRBD2. TRBJ2-1 explains the end of the DNA better; the J call may be wrong. The CDR3 extends over 13 amino acids. Per the germline V gene, CDR1 is SNHLY and CDR2 is FYNNEI. The CDR3, as DNA: TGTGCCAGCAAGGAGCGGGAGATCTACGAGCAGTTCTTC. Translating gives CASKEREIYEQFF.

This chain joins TRBV6-1 and TRBJ1-3; 8 bases fit TRBD1. Losses at the gene ends were 1 base for V and 4 bases for J; bases not matched to a gene: 6. The CDR3 sequence is 16 residues long. Germline V gene lookup returns CDR1 MNHNS and CDR2 SASEGT. CDR3 nucleotides: TGTGCCAGCAGTGAAGGGGGGACAGGTTACGGAAACACCATATATTTT. This gives the protein CASSEGGTGYGNTIYF.

The rearrangement joins TRBV10-1 to TRBJ2-3; perhaps D is TRBD1 or TRBD2 (5 bases each). This CDR3 has 16 residues. Germline CDR1 is WNHNN and CDR2 is SYGVQD (reference sequence). V was shortened by 9 bases and J by 3 bases, with 22 bases between the two germline ends. The CDR3, as DNA: TGCGCCAGTCTCGAACGGGACCCGCCCGAGACAGATACGCAGTATTTT. Residues: CASLERDPPETDTQYF.

This clonotype was observed a handful of times. The rearrangement joins TRBV5-1 to TRBJ2-5, with TRBD2 matching over 7 bases. V lost 5 bases to trimming and J lost 3 bases; unmatched junction nucleotides: 13. Germline-derived CDR1 and CDR2 are SGHRS and YFSETQ. The CDR3 has 16 residues. The CDR3 bases are TGCGCCAGCAGACGCGATTTAGCGGGCCTAGAAGAGACCCAGTACTTC. This sequence encodes CASRRDLAGLEETQYF.

With regard to this clonotype: Since a much larger clone is just one base distant, this may be a read error. This chain uses TRBV3-1 with TRBJ2-7; no definite D call. The CDR3 totals 11 residues. Germline assignment: CDR1 LGHDT and CDR2 YNNKEL (reference sequence). CDR3 coding DNA: TGTGCCAGCAGCCAACAAAACGAGCGGTACTTC. It is translated as CASSQQNERYF.

The chain links TRBV12-3 or TRBV12-4 to TRBJ2-5; TRBD1 might be the D (6 bases). Trimming took off 6 bases at V and 5 bases at J, with 13 bases between the two ends. The CDR3 is 13 amino acids. The CDR3 region is CASSPIGGETQYF. The CDR3 region has the DNA TGTGCCAGCAGCCCAATAGGGGGTGAGACCCAGTACTTC.

In this sample, this clonotype turned up many times. The chain carries TRBV2 and TRBJ2-7; the D is unclear. The V end was cut by 6 bases, the J end by 2 bases, with 14 bases between. Germline values: CDR1 SNHLY, CDR2 FYNNEI. The length of the CDR3 is 14 residues. The DNA of the CDR3 is TGTGCCAGCAGCTTGGACGTCTCCACCTACGAGCAGTACTTC. It yields the protein CASSLDVSTYEQYF.

In this sample, this clonotype turned up many times. DNA for the CDR3: TGTGCCAGCACCCTCCGACAGGGCACTGAAGCTTTCTTT. Protein sequence: CASTLRQGTEAFF. The J gene is TRBJ1-1, the V gene TRBV3-1; the match to TRBD1 covers 7 bases. The CDR3 spans 13 residues. Trimming removed 7 bases from V and 4 bases from J; junction bases left unmatched: 6. Germline CDR1 LGHDT, CDR2 YNNKEL (reference sequence).

This clonotype was seen many times. The chain has TRBV2 and TRBJ1-5; D unclear. Germline V gene sequence: CDR1 SNHLY, CDR2 FYNNEI. V gave up 0 bases and J gave up 5 bases, with 5 bases separating them. The CDR3 contains 13 residues. Written as DNA, the CDR3 is TGTGCCAGCAGTGAAGCCTTATATCAGCCCCAGCATTTT. It specifies CASSEALYQPQHF.

The CDR3 loop reads CASSAPSSGQRTDTQYF. Written as DNA, the CDR3 is TGTGCCAGCAGCGCCCCTTCTAGCGGTCAACGCACAGATACGCAGTATTTT. The chain uses TRBV9 and TRBJ2-3, with TRBD2 matching over 7 bases. The CDR3 totals 17 residues. Germline V gives CDR1 SGDLS, CDR2 YYNGEE. With 3 bases clipped from V and 1 base from J, the junction kept 11 bases outside the gene matches.

This chain uses TRBV7-2 with TRBJ1-2; TRBD1 matches at 8 bases. The CDR3 covers 15 residues. V lost 4 bases and J lost 3; bases outside the gene matches: 7. Germline values: CDR1 SGHTA, CDR2 FQGNSA. CDR3 coding DNA: TGTGCCAGCAGCTCCGGACAGGGAAACTACTATGGCTACACCTTC. Translated, it gives CASSSGQGNYYGYTF.

This clonotype was counted ten times or more. The chain links TRBV10-2 to TRBJ2-1, with 12 bases that match TRBD2. Germline V gene lookup returns CDR1 WSHSY and CDR2 SAAADI. The trim removed 6 bases at V and 5 bases at J, leaving 14 bases unmatched. The CDR3 loop spans 18 amino acids. Here the CDR3 reads CASRRTSGNADINNEQFF. The CDR3 coding sequence is TGCGCCAGCAGGAGGACTAGCGGGAACGCAGATATAAACAATGAGCAGTTCTTC.

This clonotype was seen ten or more times. This chain links TRBV28 with TRBJ2-7, with D possibly being TRBD1 (5 bases). V lost 2 bases, J lost 4 bases, and 12 bases lay in between. The CDR3 sequence is 14 residues long. Germline CDR1 is MDHEN and CDR2 is SYDVKM. The CDR3, as DNA: TGTGCCAGCAGTTTAAGGGGTAATGGTTACGAGCAGTACTTC. This encodes CASSLRGNGYEQYF.

This clonotype was observed a few times. The chain couples TRBV4-1 to TRBJ2-7; the match to TRBD2 covers 10 bases. After removal of 4 bases from V and 5 bases from J, the junction contained 8 bases not matched to a gene. The CDR3 is 15 residues long. Germline V CDR1 and CDR2: MGHRA, YSYEKL. Here the CDR3 reads CASSPSLTSGNEQYF. For the CDR3, the DNA is TGCGCCAGCAGCCCATCACTAACTAGCGGGAACGAGCAGTACTTC.

This clonotype was seen repeatedly, ten times or more. The CDR3 loop reads CASSPSGGSYNEQFF. In DNA form, the CDR3 reads TGTGCCAGCAGTCCTAGCGGGGGATCCTACAATGAGCAGTTCTTC. This chain links TRBV6-1 with TRBJ2-1; 10 bases agree with TRBD2. In germline, CDR1 is MNHNS, CDR2 SASEGT. This CDR3 comprises 15 residues. Trimming cost V 5 bases and J 1 base; bases outside gene matches: 2.

In this sample, this clonotype turned up many times. This rearrangement joins TRBV30 to TRBJ2-1; TRBD2 matches at 14 bases. From germline, CDR1 is GTSNPN and CDR2 SVGIG (reference sequence). The CDR3 extends over 16 amino acids. J gave up 8 bases and V 0 bases, and 6 bases lay outside the gene matches. CDR3 in DNA: TGTGCCTGGAGTGTACTGACGGGACTAGCGGGAGATGAGCAGTTCTTC. The encoded protein is CAWSVLTGLAGDEQFF.

A remark on this clonotype: The missing conserved phenylalanine or tryptophan at the end of this CDR3 makes a read error likely. V and J are TRBV27 and TRBJ2-3, with a possible D match to TRBD2 (5 bases). Germline-derived CDR1 and CDR2 are MNHEY and SMNVEV (reference sequence). The length of the CDR3 is 15 residues. V dropped 2 bases and J dropped 0 bases, with 9 bases sitting between them. The DNA of the CDR3 is TGTGCCAGCAGTTTACGGGCGGGTAGCACAGATACGCAGTATTCT. It encodes CASSLRAGSTDTQYS.

Of note for this clonotype: This may be a read error: a much more frequent sequence differs by one nucleotide. This chain links TRBV3-1 with TRBJ2-3, with TRBD2 matching 13 bases. The CDR3 is 19 amino acids. Germline CDR1 is LGHDT and CDR2 is YNNKEL (reference sequence). Trimming cost V 3 bases and J 4 bases; bases outside gene matches: 13. CDR3 DNA sequence: TGTGCCAGCAGCCAGAGGGGATTACTAGCGGGAGGGCACGCAGATACGCAGTATTTT. Its translation: CASSQRGLLAGGHADTQYF.